This TCR beta chain derives from a study of blood T cell repertoires in COVID-19. Study at large: Spain, Italy and the United States supplied samples that represented acute and convalescent COVID-19. The analysed material was cDNA or gDNA that came from T cells, B-cell-depleted T cells, or PBMCs.

The CDR3 sequence is 16 residues long. V lost 0 bases to trimming and J lost 0 bases; unmatched junction nucleotides: 2. CDR1 is SGDLS and CDR2 is YYNGEE in the germline V gene. Under the authors' procedure: Reference gene primer amplification yielded estimated nucleated cell counts. Clones were sequenced by immunoSEQ multiplex PCR, and TCRdb holds only the in-frame ones, with some missing. V and J calls plus clone size are reproduced from that table; the DNA served to infer D and trimming. Of some 270,000 clones listed, about nine tenths are singletons. This clone appeared a single time. Sequencing input: peripheral blood. This sequence originates from a man aged 45-65 years with acute or convalescent COVID-19. The V and J genes are TRBV9 and TRBJ1-2, with 10 positions matching TRBD1. CDR3 sequence (DNA): TGTGCCAGCAGCGTAGGGACAGGGGGTTCTAACTATGGCTACACCTTC. Its protein product is CASSVGTGGSNYGYTF.